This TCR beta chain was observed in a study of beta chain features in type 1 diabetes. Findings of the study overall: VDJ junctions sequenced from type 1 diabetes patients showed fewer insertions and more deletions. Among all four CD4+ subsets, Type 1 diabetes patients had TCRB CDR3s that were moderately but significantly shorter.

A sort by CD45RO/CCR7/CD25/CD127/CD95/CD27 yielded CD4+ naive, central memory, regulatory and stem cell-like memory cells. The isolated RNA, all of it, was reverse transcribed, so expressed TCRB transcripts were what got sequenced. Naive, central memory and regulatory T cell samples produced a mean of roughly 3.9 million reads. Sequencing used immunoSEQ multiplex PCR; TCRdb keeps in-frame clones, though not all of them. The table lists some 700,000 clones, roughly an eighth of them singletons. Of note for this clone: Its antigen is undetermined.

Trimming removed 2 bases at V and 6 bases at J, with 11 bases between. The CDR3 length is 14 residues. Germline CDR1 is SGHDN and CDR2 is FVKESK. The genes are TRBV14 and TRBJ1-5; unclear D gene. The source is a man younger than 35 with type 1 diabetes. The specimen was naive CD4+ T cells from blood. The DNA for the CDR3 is TGTGCCAGCAGCCAATCATCACCGGGTCAGCCCCAGCATTTT. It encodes CASSQSSPGQPQHF.